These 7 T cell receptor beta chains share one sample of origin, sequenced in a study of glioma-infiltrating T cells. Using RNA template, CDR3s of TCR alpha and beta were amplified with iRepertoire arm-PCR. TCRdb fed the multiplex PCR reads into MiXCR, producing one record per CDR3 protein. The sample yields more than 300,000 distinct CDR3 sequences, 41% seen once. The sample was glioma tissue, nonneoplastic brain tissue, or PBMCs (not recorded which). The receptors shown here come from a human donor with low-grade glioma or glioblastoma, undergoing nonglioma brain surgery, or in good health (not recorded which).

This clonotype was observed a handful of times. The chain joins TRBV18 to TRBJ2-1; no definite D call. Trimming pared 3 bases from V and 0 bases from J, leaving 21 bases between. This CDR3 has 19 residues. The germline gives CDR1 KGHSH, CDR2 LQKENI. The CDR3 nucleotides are TGTGCCAGCTCACCCGACTGGCGGCCTTCCTATTTCTCCTACAATGAGCAGTTCTTC. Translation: CASSPDWRPSYFSYNEQFF.

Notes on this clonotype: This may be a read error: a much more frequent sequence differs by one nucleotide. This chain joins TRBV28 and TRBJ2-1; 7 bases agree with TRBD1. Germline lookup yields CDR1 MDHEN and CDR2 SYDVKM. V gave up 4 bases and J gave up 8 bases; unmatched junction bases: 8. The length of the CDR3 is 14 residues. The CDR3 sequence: CASSSEGAWDEQFF. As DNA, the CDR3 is TGTGCCAGCAGTTCTGAGGGGGCGTGGGATGAGCAGTTCTTC. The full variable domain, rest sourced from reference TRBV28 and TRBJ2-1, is DVKVTQSSRYLVKRTGEKVFLECVQDMDHENMFWYRQDPGLGLRLIYFSYDVKMKEKGDIPEGYSVSREKKERFSLILESASTNQTSMYLCASSSEGAWDEQFFGPGTRLTVL.

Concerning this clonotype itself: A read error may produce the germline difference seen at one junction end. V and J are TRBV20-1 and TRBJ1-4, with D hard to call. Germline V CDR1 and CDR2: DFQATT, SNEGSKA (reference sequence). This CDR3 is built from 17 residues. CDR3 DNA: TGCAGTGCTAGAGCCTGGACGGGGATGAGTGGTAATGGAAAACTGTTTTTT. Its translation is CSARAWTGMSGNGKLFF.

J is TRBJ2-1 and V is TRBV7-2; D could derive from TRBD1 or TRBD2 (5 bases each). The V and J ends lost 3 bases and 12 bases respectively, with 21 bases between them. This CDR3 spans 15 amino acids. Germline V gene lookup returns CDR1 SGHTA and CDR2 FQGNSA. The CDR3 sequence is CASSLGGDGRSRQFF. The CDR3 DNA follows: TGTGCCAGCAGCTTGGGTGGGGACGGGCGGTCGAGGCAGTTCTTC.

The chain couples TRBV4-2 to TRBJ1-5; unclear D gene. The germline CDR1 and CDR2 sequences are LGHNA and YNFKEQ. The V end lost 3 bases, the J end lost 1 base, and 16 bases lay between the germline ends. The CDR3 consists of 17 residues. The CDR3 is CASSQTPFRPSNQPQHF. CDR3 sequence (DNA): TGTGCCAGCAGCCAGACGCCATTTAGGCCAAGCAATCAGCCCCAGCATTTT.

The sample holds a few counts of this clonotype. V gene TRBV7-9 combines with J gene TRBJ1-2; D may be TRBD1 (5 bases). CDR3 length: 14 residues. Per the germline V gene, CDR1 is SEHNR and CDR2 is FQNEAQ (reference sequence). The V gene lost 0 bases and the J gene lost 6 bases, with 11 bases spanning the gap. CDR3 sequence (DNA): TGTGCCAGCAGCTTAGCGATCACAGGCAATGGCTACACCTTC. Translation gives CASSLAITGNGYTF. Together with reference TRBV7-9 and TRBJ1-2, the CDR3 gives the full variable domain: DTGVSQNPRHKITKRGQNVTFRCDPISEHNRLYWYRQTLGQGPEFLTYFQNEAQLEKSRLLSDRFSAERPKGSFSTLEIQRTEQGDSAMYLCASSLAITGNGYTFGSGTRLTVV.

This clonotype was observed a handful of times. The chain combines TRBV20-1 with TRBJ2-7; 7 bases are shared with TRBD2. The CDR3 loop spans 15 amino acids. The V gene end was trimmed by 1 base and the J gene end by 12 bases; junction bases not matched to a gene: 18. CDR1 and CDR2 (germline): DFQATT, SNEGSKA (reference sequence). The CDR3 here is CSARVGGRLYEGWYF. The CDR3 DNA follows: TGCAGTGCTAGAGTTGGCGGGAGACTCTACGAGGGATGGTACTTC.